The 2 T cell receptor beta chains below come from one sample, sequenced in a study of T cells in Graves' hyperthyroidism and ophthalmopathy. Amplified regions were TCR beta CDR3 sequences from RNA transcripts. Using the HTBI primer set, a first-round RT-PCR was run on the TCR CDR3. A single record per CDR3 protein comes from TCRdb applying MiXCR to the multiplex PCR reads. The data contain about 760,000 distinct CDR3 sequences, just over 35% of them singletons. The sequenced sample was blood. These receptor sequences come from a woman aged 40 to 50 with Graves' hyperthyroidism.

The rearrangement links TRBV2 to TRBJ2-3, with TRBD2 matching over 13 bases. Germline-derived CDR1 and CDR2 are SNHLY and FYNNEI. The CDR3 sequence is 16 residues long. V was clipped by 6 bases and J by 4 bases; unmatched bases: 7. The DNA for the CDR3 is TGTGCCAGCAGGCAAGGACTAGCGGGAGTCTCAGATACGCAGTATTTT. Its protein is CASRQGLAGVSDTQYF.

This chain links TRBV20-1 with TRBJ2-7; D is unclear. The CDR3 is 12 residues long. In germline, CDR1 is DFQATT, CDR2 SNEGSKA (reference sequence). V was trimmed by 6 bases and J by 2 bases, leaving 11 bases between them. The CDR3 loop is CSARQPTYEQYF. The CDR3 DNA sequence: TGCAGTGCCAGGCAGCCGACCTACGAGCAGTACTTC.